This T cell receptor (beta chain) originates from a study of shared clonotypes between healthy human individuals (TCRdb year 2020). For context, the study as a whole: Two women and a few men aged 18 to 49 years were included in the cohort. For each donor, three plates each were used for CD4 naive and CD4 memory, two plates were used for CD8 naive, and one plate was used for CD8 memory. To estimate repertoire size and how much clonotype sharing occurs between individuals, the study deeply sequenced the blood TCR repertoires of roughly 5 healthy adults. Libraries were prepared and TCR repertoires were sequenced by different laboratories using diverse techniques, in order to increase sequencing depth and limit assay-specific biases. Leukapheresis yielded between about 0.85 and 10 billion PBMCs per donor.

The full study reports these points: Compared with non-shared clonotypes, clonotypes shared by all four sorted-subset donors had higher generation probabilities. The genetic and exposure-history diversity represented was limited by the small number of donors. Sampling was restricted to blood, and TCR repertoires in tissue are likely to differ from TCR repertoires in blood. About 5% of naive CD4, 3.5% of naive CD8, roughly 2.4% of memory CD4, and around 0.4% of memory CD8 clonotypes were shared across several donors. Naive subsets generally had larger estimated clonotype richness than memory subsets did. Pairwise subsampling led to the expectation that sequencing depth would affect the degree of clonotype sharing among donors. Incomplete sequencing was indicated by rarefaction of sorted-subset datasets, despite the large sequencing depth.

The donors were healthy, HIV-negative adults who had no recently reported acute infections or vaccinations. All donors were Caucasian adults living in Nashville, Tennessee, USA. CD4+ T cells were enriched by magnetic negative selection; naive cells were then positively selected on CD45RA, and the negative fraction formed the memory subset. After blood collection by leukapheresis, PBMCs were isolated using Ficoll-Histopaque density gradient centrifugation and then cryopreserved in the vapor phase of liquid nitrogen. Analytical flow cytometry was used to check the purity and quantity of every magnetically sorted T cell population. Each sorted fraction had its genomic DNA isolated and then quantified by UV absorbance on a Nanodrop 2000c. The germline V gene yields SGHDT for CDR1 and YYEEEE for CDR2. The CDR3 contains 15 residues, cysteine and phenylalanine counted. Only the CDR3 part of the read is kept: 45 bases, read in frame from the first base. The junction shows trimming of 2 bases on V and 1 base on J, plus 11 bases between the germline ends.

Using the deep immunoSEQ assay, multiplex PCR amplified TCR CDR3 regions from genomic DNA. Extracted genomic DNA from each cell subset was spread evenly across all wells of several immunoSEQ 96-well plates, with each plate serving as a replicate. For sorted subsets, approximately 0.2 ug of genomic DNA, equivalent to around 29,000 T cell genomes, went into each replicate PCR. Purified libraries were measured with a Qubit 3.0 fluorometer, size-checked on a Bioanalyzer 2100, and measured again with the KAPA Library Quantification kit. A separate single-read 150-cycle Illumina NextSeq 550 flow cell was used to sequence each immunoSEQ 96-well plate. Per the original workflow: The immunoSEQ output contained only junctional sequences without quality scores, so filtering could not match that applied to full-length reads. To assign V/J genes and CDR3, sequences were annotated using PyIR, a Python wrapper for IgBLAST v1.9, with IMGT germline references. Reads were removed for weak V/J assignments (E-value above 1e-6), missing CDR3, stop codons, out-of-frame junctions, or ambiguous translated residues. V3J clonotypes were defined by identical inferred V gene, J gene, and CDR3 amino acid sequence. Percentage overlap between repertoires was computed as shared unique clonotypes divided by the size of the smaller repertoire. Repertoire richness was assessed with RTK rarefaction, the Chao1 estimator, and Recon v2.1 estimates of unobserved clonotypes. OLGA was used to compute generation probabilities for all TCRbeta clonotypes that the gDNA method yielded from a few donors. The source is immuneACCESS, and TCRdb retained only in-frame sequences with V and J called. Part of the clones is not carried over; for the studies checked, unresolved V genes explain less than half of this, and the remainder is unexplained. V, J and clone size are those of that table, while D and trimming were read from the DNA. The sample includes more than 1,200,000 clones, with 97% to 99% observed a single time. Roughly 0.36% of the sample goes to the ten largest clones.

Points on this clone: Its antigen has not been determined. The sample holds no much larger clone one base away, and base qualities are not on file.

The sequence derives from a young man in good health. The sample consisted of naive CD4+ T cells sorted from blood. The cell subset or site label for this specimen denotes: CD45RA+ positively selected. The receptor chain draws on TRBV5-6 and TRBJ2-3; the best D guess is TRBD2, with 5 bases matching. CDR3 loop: CASSFEQRRTDTQYF. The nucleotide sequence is TGTGCCAGCAGCTTCGAGCAGCGGCGCACAGATACGCAGTATTTT.